The 23 T cell receptor beta chains below were found in one sample sequenced in a study of beta chain features in type 1 diabetes (dated by TCRdb to the late 2010s). Overall study results and their limits: In all four CD4+ subsets, TCRB CDR3 length was moderately but significantly shorter in type 1 diabetes patients.

Library generation was performed with the immunoSEQ multiplex PCR assay. All of the isolated RNA was reverse transcribed with the High Capacity cDNA Reverse Transcription Kit, so expressed TCRB transcripts were sequenced. The immuneACCESS repertoire file appears here via TCRdb, limited to in-frame rearrangements. These files lack a portion of the clones; in checked studies, under half of the deficit traces to unresolved V genes, and the cause of the others is not known. Counted in this sample were under 300,000 clones; roughly 25% of them appeared once. The ten biggest clones cover about 0.011% of the sample. These receptors have no known antigen. The sequencing input was naive CD4+ T cells from blood. The cell subset or site label for this specimen denotes: true naive CD4+ T cells. The receptors derive from a woman younger than 45 with type 1 diabetes.

The V and J genes are TRBV28 and TRBJ1-1; D is possibly TRBD1 (6 bases). CDR1 and CDR2 from the germline V gene are MDHEN and SYDVKM. Trimming removed 7 bases from V and 10 bases from J, with 13 bases in between. This CDR3 has 11 residues. CDR3 DNA sequence: TGTGCCAGCACTGGACAGTTGAGAGCTTTCTTT. The encoded protein is CASTGQLRAFF. The full variable domain, rest sourced from reference TRBV28 and TRBJ1-1, is DVKVTQSSRYLVKRTGEKVFLECVQDMDHENMFWYRQDPGLGLRLIYFSYDVKMKEKGDIPEGYSVSREKKERFSLILESASTNQTSMYLCASTGQLRAFFGQGTRLTVV.

The CDR3 coding sequence is TGCGCCAGCAGCCAAGATACCGGCTCTGGAAACACCATATATTTT. Amino acids: CASSQDTGSGNTIYF. The chain joins TRBV4-1 to TRBJ1-3, with D uncertain. Trimming removed 0 bases at V and 0 bases at J, with 6 bases between. Looked up from germline, CDR1 is MGHRA and CDR2 is YSYEKL. This CDR3 spans 15 amino acids.

This rearrangement joins TRBV19 to TRBJ1-2; 7 bases map to TRBD1. Per the germline V gene, CDR1 is LNHDA and CDR2 is SQIVND (reference sequence). V was pared by 1 base and J by 7 bases, with 6 bases of the junction left unmatched. This CDR3 region has 14 residues. The CDR3 is CASSIAGTVAGYTF. As DNA, the CDR3 is TGTGCCAGTAGTATAGCTGGGACAGTTGCTGGCTACACCTTC.

This clone showed up just a few times. The DNA of the CDR3 is TGTGCCAGCAGCTTCAGGACTAGCGGAACAGATACGCAGTATTTT. Amino acids: CASSFRTSGTDTQYF. The chain recombines TRBV7-9 with TRBJ2-3; TRBD2 agrees at 10 bases. V gave up 3 bases and J gave up 3 bases; unmatched junction bases: 3. This CDR3 is 15 amino acids long. Germline assignment: CDR1 SEHNR and CDR2 FQNEAQ (reference sequence).

The gene calls are TRBV28 and TRBJ1-2; D may be TRBD1 (6 bases). Per germline, CDR1 MDHEN and CDR2 SYDVKM. The CDR3 is 13 amino acids. The V gene lost 8 bases and the J gene lost 6 bases, with 16 bases spanning the gap. CDR3 loop: CASRNRVGHGYTF. CDR3 DNA: TGTGCCAGCCGGAACAGGGTCGGACATGGCTACACCTTC.

The chain uses TRBV4-1 and TRBJ2-1; 9 bases agree with TRBD2. The CDR3 has 16 residues. The ends lost 0 bases at V and 4 bases at J; junction bases unmatched: 4. Germline V CDR1 and CDR2: MGHRA, YSYEKL. The CDR3 here is CASSQEGAGGYNEQFF. CDR3 DNA sequence: TGCGCCAGCAGCCAAGAAGGAGCGGGAGGATACAATGAGCAGTTCTTC.

V gene TRBV7-9 combines with J gene TRBJ2-1, with a possible D match to TRBD1 (6 bases). This CDR3 contains 12 residues. Germline CDR1 and CDR2: SEHNR and FQNEAQ (reference sequence). The ends were cut back, 6 bases at V and 10 bases at J, with 13 bases in the middle. The CDR3 bases are TGTGCCAGCAGGGATACAGGGTTGGAGCAGTTCTTC. Translation: CASRDTGLEQFF.

This clone was counted only a few times. Its ends do not fully match the called genes, so a read error is possible. The chain combines TRBV7-9 with TRBJ2-3; TRBD1 aligns across 10 bases. Germline-derived CDR1 and CDR2 are SEHNR and FQNEAQ (reference sequence). The CDR3 totals 12 residues. As DNA, the CDR3 is TGTGCCAGCAGCCTAAGACAGGGGGCCGAGAATTTT. Its translation is CASSLRQGAENF.

The rearrangement uses TRBV5-4 and TRBJ2-5; weak D call: TRBD1 (7 bases). Between the trimmed V and J ends, which lost 0 bases and 5 bases, there was a span of 17 bases. CDR3 length equals 16 residues. Germline V gene data show CDR1 as SGHNT and CDR2 as YYREEE (reference sequence). The CDR3 nucleotides read TGTGCCAGCAGCTTGGCGGCAGGGGGAGGACAGGAGACCCAGTACTTC. Translated, it gives CASSLAAGGGQETQYF.

This chain joins TRBV2 and TRBJ2-1, with D hard to call. The V end lost 7 bases, the J end lost 9 bases, and 19 bases lay between the germline ends. CDR1 and CDR2 (germline): SNHLY, FYNNEI. CDR3 length equals 14 residues. For the CDR3, the DNA is TGTGCCAGCACCACGGTGGTCTCTTTCGGTGAGCAGTTCTTC. Protein: CASTTVVSFGEQFF.

This clone has a handful of counts. The CDR3 nucleotides are TGTGCCTGGACCGGGACAGGGATTGAATATGGCTACACCTTC. It encodes CAWTGTGIEYGYTF. The rearrangement joins TRBV30 to TRBJ1-2, with 9 positions matching TRBD1. CDR1 and CDR2 from the germline V gene are GTSNPN and SVGIG (reference sequence). J gave up 5 bases and V 4 bases, and 8 bases lay outside the gene matches. The CDR3 runs to 14 residues.

V gene TRBV5-1 combines with J gene TRBJ1-4; 8 bases match TRBD1. Germline V gene lookup returns CDR1 SGHRS and CDR2 YFSETQ. This CDR3 has 14 residues. Losses at the gene ends were 5 bases for V and 8 bases for J; bases not matched to a gene: 8. The CDR3 region is CASSHGTGEEKLFF. For the CDR3, the DNA is TGCGCCAGCAGTCATGGGACAGGAGAAGAAAAACTGTTTTTT.

This clone was seen a few times. This chain joins TRBV5-1 and TRBJ1-1, with D unclear. Trimming removed 0 bases from V and 7 bases from J, with 10 bases in between. This CDR3 has 13 residues. Germline CDR1 reads SGHRS; CDR2 reads YFSETQ. The CDR3 protein is CASSLDEGGEAFF. CDR3 DNA: TGCGCCAGCAGCTTGGACGAGGGCGGTGAAGCTTTCTTT.

In this sample, this clone turned up a few times. The rearrangement links TRBV14 to TRBJ1-1; possibly TRBD1 for D (6 bases). CDR1 SGHDN and CDR2 FVKESK come from the germline V gene. This CDR3 spans 15 amino acids. The V gene lost 3 bases and the J gene lost 2 bases, with 13 bases spanning the gap. Written as DNA, the CDR3 is TGTGCCAGCAGCCACATCAGGGGTCGTAACACTGAAGCTTTCTTT. Translated: CASSHIRGRNTEAFF.

This clone came up a few times. The chain combines TRBV11-1 with TRBJ1-5; D is possibly TRBD1 (5 bases). This CDR3 comprises 13 residues. CDR1 is SGHAT and CDR2 is FQDESV in the germline V gene (reference sequence). V was trimmed by 5 bases and J by 6 bases, leaving 11 bases between them. The chain's CDR3 is CASSPGLGQPQHF. CDR3 nucleotide sequence: TGTGCCAGCAGCCCAGGGTTGGGTCAGCCCCAGCATTTT.

This chain connects TRBV11-2 to TRBJ2-3, with unresolved D. This CDR3 region has 15 residues. V lost 2 bases and J lost 0, with 9 bases in between. Germline CDR1 is SGHAT and CDR2 is FQNNGV. The CDR3 is CASSLTDPSTDTQYF. CDR3 sequence (DNA): TGTGCCAGCAGCTTAACTGATCCTAGCACAGATACGCAGTATTTT.

This clone was detected only a few times. The chain is built from TRBV6-6 and TRBJ1-1; D gene ambiguous. Deletions cut 0 bases from V and 4 bases from J, with 6 bases between. The germline gives CDR1 MNHNY, CDR2 SVGAGI (reference sequence). The CDR3 consists of 13 residues. CDR3 DNA: TGTGCCAGCAGTTACTCAGGAGTCACTGAAGCTTTCTTT. This codes for CASSYSGVTEAFF.

The chain employs TRBV5-1 and TRBJ2-2, with 10 bases identical to TRBD1. The CDR3 is made up of 15 amino acids. With 4 bases clipped from V and 4 bases from J, the junction kept 4 bases outside the gene matches. Germline CDR1 reads SGHRS; CDR2 reads YFSETQ. This chain's CDR3 is CASSPRDRGTGELFF. CDR3 nucleotide sequence: TGCGCCAGCAGCCCCCGGGACAGGGGCACCGGGGAGCTGTTTTTT.

A few counts support this clone. CDR3 sequence reads: CASSTPGAGGSYEQYF. CDR3 in DNA: TGTGCCAGCAGTACCCCCGGGGCAGGGGGTTCCTACGAGCAGTACTTC. The chain carries TRBV28 and TRBJ2-7; 7 nucleotides agree with TRBD1. Germline V lookup: CDR1 MDHEN, CDR2 SYDVKM. The CDR3 has 16 amino acids. J was trimmed by 1 base and V by 5 bases; bases with no gene match: 11.

There are a few counts of this clone. The chain carries TRBV25-1 and TRBJ2-1, with TRBD2 matching over 11 bases. The trim removed 7 bases at V and 5 bases at J, leaving 10 bases unmatched. Per germline, CDR1 MGHDK and CDR2 SYGVNS. There are 16 residues in the CDR3. CDR3 in DNA: TGTGCCAGCATGCCGCTTGGGACTAGCGGAGACAATGAGCAGTTCTTC. It specifies CASMPLGTSGDNEQFF. Using reference TRBV25-1 and TRBJ2-1 for the parts outside the CDR3, the full variable domain is EADIYQTPRYLVIGTGKKITLECSQTMGHDKMYWYQQDPGMELHLIHYSYGVNSTEKGDLSSESTVSRIRTEHFPLTLESARPSHTSQYLCASMPLGTSGDNEQFFGPGTRLTVL.

The chain joins TRBV29-1 to TRBJ1-1, with 9 bases aligning to TRBD1. The CDR3 runs to 10 residues. Trimming at V came to 7 bases and at J to 8 bases, leaving 2 bases not matched to a gene. CDR1 and CDR2 from the germline V gene are SQVTM and ANQGSEA. CDR3 loop: CSGGTGEAFF. For the CDR3, the DNA is TGCAGCGGTGGGACAGGGGAAGCTTTCTTT.

The V gene is TRBV5-1, the J gene TRBJ2-5; 7 bases agree with TRBD1. V shed 0 bases and J 2 bases; nucleotides not matched to a gene: 7. The CDR3 consists of 16 residues. Germline V gene sequence: CDR1 SGHRS, CDR2 YFSETQ. As DNA, the CDR3 is TGCGCCAGCAGCTTGGAACCCCGGGACAGACAAGAGACCCAGTACTTC. Encoded protein: CASSLEPRDRQETQYF.

The chain is built from TRBV5-1 and TRBJ1-1, with 9 bases lining up with TRBD1. Trimming at V came to 4 bases and at J to 4 bases, leaving 5 bases not matched to a gene. The CDR3 runs to 14 residues. Germline values: CDR1 SGHRS, CDR2 YFSETQ. CDR3 protein: CASSQQGATTEAFF. As DNA, the CDR3 is TGCGCCAGCAGCCAACAGGGGGCGACCACTGAAGCTTTCTTT.